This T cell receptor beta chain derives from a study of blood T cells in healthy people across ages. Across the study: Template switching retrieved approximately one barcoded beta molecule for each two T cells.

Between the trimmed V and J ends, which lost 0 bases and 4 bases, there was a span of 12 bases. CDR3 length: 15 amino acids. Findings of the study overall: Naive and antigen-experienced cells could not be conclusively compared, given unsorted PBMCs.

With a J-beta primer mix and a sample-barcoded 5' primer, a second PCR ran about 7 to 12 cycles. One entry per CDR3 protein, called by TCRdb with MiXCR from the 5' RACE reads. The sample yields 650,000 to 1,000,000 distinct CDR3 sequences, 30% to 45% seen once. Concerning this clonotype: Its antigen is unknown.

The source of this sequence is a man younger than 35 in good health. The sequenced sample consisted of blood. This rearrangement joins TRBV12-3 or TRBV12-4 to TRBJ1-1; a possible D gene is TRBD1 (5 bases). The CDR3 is CASSLAAGRFTEAFF. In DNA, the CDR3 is TGTGCCAGCAGTTTAGCGGCAGGGAGATTCACTGAAGCTTTCTTT.